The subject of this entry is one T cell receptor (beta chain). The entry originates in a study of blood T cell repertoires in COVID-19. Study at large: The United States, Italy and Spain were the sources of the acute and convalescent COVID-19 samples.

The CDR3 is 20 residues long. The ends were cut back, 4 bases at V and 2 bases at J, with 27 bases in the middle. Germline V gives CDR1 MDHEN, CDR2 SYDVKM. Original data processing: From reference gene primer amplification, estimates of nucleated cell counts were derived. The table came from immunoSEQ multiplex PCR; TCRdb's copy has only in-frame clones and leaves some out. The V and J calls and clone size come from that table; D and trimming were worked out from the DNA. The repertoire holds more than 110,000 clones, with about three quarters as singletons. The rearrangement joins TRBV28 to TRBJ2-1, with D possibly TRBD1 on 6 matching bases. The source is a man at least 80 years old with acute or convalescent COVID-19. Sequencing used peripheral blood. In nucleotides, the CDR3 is TGTGCCAGCAGTTCGCCCAACCCGACTAAGGCAGGGGATACCTACAATGAGCAGTTCTTC. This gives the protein CASSSPNPTKAGDTYNEQFF.